This TCR beta chain emerged from a study of Ad26.COV2.S vaccination and SARS-CoV-2 variants (dated by TCRdb to the early 2020s). As for the study more broadly: Donors in the vaccine arm were drawn from COV1001, a multicentre, randomized, double-blind, placebo-controlled phase I-IIa trial testing Ad26.COV2.S in healthy adults. Ad26.COV2.S was given intramuscularly at 5x10^10 or 1x10^11 viral particles, as a single shot or as two shots 56 days apart. TCRbeta repertoire sequencing served as the tool for gauging how specific and how broad the SARS-CoV-2-reactive T cell receptors were following Ad26.COV2.S vaccination. The TCR-sequenced set comprised around 32 samples: about 19 Ad26.COV2.S vaccine recipients, 5 placebo recipients and 8 SARS-CoV-2 convalescent individuals. Trial participants were randomized into five groups of five, in which low-dose or high-dose Ad26.COV2.S was given once or twice, or placebo was given on both occasions. Investigators remained blinded to trial group allocation during experiments and outcome assessment.

The research as a whole found: Compared with placebo recipients, Ad26.COV2.S recipients showed higher spike-specific TCR breadth (P = 0.0014). The study was not powered for comparison of responses between vaccine doses or regimens. Comparable non-spike TCR breadth was observed between vaccine and placebo recipients, consistent with only spike being contained in the vaccine. The authors noted that total T cell responses may have been underestimated by the TCR breadth and depth analyses. After vaccination, substantial breadth of spike-specific CD8+ and CD4+ T cell responses was reported.

To note about this clone: Its antigen is currently not known. It has no much larger one-base neighbor in the sample; base qualities were not kept.

Trimming removed 4 bases from V and 3 bases from J, leaving 16 bases between the germline ends. The CDR3 starts with the cysteine, ends with the phenylalanine, and has 17 residues. The retained sequence is limited to the CDR3, 51 bases, with the frame set at the first base. The germline V gene (reference sequence) sets CDR1 to LNHNV and CDR2 to YYDKDF. In the paper's terms, the treatment or condition label means: approximately 18 received Ad26.COV2.S at low or high dose, single or two shots; about 5 received placebo; per-sample allocation not given. For vaccine and placebo recipients, the sequenced repertoires came from samples collected on day 63 after the first injection. In Cohort 1b, more than 20 adults aged 18-55 years were enrolled at a single site in Boston, USA, between 29 July and 7 August 2020. Ad26.COV2.S was a replication-incompetent adenovirus type 26 vector that expressed a prefusion-stabilized SARS-CoV-2 spike protein derived from the original Wuhan strain.

TCRbeta CDR3 regions were sequenced with the immunoSEQ Assay. After extraction, genomic DNA underwent amplification by bias-controlled multiplex PCR, followed by high-throughput sequencing. From the authors' description of their analysis: To quantify the absolute abundance of every unique TCRbeta CDR3 region, sequences were collapsed and filtered. Usable DNA was measured by amplifying reference genes present in all nucleated cells, and TCRbeta template counts were normalized to that usable DNA to estimate T cell fraction. Repertoire TCRs were annotated as SARS-CoV-2-specific when V gene, CDR3 amino acid sequence and J gene were exactly matched to a known reactive TCR set. The reference SARS-CoV-2 TCR set was obtained from MIRA and was filtered for enrichment in COVID-19-positive ImmuneCODE repertoires, whereby public or cross-reactive TCRs were removed. Using the MIRA antigens, annotated TCRs were further analysed by specific ORF or by position within an ORF. Breadth was defined as annotated unique rearrangements over total unique productive rearrangements; depth was the summed frequency of those rearrangements. TCR breadth was compared between groups using two-sided Wilcoxon rank-sum tests. TCRdb limited this immuneACCESS table to in-frame rearrangements with V and J called. A share of clones is missing; checked studies link under half to unresolved V genes, and the rest is unexplained. D and trimming come from the DNA, and the V and J calls and clone size come from that table. The sample profile shows roughly 500,000 clones; roughly 89% of them were found once. About 13% of the sample goes to the ten largest clones.

The material was peripheral blood, obtained in a trial of Ad26.COV2.S vaccine versus placebo. The chain is assembled from TRBV15 and TRBJ2-6, with TRBD1 perhaps the D gene, on 6 matching bases. The sequence was obtained from a person aged 18-60 years who received the Ad26.COV2.S COVID-19 vaccine or a placebo. The nucleotides are TGTGCCACCAGCAACAGGGACGGCGCTGGTGGGGCCAACGTCCTGACTTTC. It specifies CATSNRDGAGGANVLTF. Supplemented by the reference TRBV15 and TRBJ2-6 proteins around the CDR3, the complete variable domain is DAMVIQNPRYQVTQFGKPVTLSCSQTLNHNVMYWYQQKSSQAPKLLFHYYDKDFNNEADTPDNFQSRRPNTSFCFLDIRSPGLGDTAMYLCATSNRDGAGGANVLTFGAGSRLTVL.